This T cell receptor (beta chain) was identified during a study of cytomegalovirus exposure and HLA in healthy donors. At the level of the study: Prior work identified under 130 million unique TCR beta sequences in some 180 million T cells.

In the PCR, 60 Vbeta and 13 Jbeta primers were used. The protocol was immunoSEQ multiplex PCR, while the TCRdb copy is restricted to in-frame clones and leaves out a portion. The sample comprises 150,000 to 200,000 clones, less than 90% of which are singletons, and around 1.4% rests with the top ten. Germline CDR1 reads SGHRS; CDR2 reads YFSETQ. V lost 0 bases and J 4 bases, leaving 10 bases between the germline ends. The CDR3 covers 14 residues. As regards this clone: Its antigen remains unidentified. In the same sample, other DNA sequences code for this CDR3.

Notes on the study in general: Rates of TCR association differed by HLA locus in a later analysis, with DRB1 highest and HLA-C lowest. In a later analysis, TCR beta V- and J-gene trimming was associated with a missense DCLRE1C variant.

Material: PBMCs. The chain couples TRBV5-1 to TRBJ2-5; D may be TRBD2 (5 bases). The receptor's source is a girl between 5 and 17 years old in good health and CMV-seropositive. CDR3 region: CASSLAPGGETQYF. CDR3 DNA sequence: TGCGCCAGCAGCTTGGCCCCCGGAGGAGAGACCCAGTACTTC.